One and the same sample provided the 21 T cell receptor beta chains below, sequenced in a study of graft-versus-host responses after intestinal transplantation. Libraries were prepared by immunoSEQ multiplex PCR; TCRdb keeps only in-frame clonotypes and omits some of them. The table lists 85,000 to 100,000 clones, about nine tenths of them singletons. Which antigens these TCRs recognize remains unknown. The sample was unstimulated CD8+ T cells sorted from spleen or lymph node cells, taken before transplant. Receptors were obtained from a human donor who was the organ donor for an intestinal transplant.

In nucleotides, the CDR3 is TGTGCCAGCAGCCAATCGGGGGCTAGCACAGATACGCAGTATTTT. Residues: CASSQSGASTDTQYF. V and J are TRBV16 and TRBJ2-3; possibly TRBD1 for D (6 bases). CDR3 length equals 15 residues. The ends were cut back, 0 bases at V and 0 bases at J, with 7 bases in the middle. Per the germline V gene, CDR1 is KGHSY and CDR2 is FQNENV. The full variable domain, in which reference TRBV16 and TRBJ2-3 provide the parts outside the CDR3, is GEEVAQTPKHLVRGEGQKAKLYCAPIKGHSYVFWYQQVLKNEFKFLISFQNENVFDETGMPKERFSAKCLPNSPCSLEIQATKLEDSAVYFCASSQSGASTDTQYFGPGTRLTVL.

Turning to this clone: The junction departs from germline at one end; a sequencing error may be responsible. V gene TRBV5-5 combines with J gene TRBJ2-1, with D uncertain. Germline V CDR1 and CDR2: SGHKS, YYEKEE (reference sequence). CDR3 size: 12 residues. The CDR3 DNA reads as TGTGCCAGCAGCTTGGCTTACAACGAGCAGTTCTTC. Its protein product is CASSLAYNEQFF. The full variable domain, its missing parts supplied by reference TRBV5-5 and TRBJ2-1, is DAGVTQSPTHLIKTRGQQVTLRCSPISGHKSVSWYQQVLGQGPQFIFQYYEKEERGRGNFPDRFSARQFPNYSSELNVNALLLGDSALYLCASSLAYNEQFFGPGTRLTVL.

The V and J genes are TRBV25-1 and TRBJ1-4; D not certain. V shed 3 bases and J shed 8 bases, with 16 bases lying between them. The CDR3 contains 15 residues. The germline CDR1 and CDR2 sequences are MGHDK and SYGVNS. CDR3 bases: TGTGCCAGCAGTGAGACAACGGCAGTTAAAGAAAAACTGTTTTTT. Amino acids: CASSETTAVKEKLFF.

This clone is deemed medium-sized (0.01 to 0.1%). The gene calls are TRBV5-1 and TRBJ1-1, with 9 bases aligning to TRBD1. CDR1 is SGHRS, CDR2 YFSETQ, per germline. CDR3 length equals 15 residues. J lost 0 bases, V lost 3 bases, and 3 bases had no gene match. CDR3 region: CASSWTGVMNTEAFF. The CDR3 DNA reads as TGCGCCAGCAGCTGGACAGGGGTAATGAACACTGAAGCTTTCTTT.

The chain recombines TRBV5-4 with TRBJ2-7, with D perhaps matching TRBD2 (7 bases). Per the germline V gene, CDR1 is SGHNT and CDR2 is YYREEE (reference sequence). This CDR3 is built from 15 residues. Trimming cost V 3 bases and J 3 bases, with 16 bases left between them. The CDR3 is CASSYLGGLDYEQYF. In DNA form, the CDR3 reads TGTGCCAGCAGCTACCTCGGGGGGCTCGACTACGAGCAGTACTTC.

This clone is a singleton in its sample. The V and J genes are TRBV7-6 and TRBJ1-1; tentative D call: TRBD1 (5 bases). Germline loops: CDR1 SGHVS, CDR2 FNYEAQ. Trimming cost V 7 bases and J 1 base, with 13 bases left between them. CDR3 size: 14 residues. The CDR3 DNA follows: TGTGCCAGCAACCCAATGGGGGGGAACACTGAAGCTTTCTTT. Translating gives CASNPMGGNTEAFF.

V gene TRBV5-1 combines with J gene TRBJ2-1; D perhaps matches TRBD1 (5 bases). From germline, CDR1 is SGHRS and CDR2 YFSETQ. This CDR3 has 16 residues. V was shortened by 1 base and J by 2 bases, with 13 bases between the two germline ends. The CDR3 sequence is CASSLHNRGAYNEQFF. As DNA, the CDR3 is TGCGCCAGCAGCTTGCATAATAGGGGCGCCTACAATGAGCAGTTCTTC.

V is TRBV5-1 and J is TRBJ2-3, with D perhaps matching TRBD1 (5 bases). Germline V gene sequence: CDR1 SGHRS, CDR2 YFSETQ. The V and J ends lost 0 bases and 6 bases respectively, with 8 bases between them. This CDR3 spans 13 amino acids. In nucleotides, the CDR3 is TGCGCCAGCAGCTTGGCCAGGGTGGATACGCAGTATTTT. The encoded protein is CASSLARVDTQYF.

This CDR3 is CASELADTQYF. The DNA of the CDR3 is TGTGCCAGCGAACTAGCGGATACGCAGTATTTT. V usage is TRBV6-6 and J usage is TRBJ2-3; 7 bases fit TRBD2. CDR3 length equals 11 residues. Looked up from germline, CDR1 is MNHNY and CDR2 is SVGAGI (reference sequence). Losses at the gene ends were 8 bases for V and 6 bases for J; bases not matched to a gene: 2.

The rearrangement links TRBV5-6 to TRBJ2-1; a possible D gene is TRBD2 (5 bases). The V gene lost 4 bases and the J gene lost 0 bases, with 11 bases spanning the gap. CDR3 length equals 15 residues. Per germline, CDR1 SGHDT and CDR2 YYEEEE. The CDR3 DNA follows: TGTGCCAGCAGCCCGCGGGTGAGCTCCTACAATGAGCAGTTCTTC. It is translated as CASSPRVSSYNEQFF. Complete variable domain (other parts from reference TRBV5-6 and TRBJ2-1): DAGVTQSPTHLIKTRGQQVTLRCSPKSGHDTVSWYQQALGQGPQFIFQYYEEEERQRGNFPDRFSGHQFPNYSSELNVNALLLGDSALYLCASSPRVSSYNEQFFGPGTRLTVL.

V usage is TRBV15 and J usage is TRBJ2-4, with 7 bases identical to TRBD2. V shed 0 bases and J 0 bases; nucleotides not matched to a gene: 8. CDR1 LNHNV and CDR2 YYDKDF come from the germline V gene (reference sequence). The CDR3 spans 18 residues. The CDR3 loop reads CATSRDLTAGLAKNIQYF. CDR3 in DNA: TGTGCCACCAGCAGAGATTTGACAGCGGGGTTAGCCAAAAACATTCAGTACTTC. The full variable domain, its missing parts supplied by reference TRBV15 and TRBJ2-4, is DAMVIQNPRYQVTQFGKPVTLSCSQTLNHNVMYWYQQKSSQAPKLLFHYYDKDFNNEADTPDNFQSRRPNTSFCFLDIRSPGLGDTAMYLCATSRDLTAGLAKNIQYFGAGTRLSVL.

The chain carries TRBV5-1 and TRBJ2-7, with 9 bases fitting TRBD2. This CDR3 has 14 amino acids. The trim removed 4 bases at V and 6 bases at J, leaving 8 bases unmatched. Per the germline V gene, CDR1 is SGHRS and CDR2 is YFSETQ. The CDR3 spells CASSPGTSISEQYF. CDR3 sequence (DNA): TGCGCCAGCAGCCCGGGGACTAGCATATCCGAGCAGTACTTC.

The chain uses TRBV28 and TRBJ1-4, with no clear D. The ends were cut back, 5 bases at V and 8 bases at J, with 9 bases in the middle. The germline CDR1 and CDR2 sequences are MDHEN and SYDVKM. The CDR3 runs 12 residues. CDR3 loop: CASSPAGEKLFF. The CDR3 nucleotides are TGTGCCAGCAGTCCGGCGGGGGAAAAACTGTTTTTT.

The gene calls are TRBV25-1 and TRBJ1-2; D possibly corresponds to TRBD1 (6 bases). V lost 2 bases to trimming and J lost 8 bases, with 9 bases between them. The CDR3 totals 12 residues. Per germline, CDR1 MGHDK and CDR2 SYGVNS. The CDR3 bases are TGTGCCAGCAGTGAAGGGGGCGGAGGCTACACCTTC. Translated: CASSEGGGGYTF.

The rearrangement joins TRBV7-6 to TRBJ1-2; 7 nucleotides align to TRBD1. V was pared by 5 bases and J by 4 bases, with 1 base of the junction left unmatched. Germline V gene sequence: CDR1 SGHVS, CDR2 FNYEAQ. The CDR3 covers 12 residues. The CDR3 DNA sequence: TGTGCCAGCAGCGGGACAGCCTATGGCTACACCTTC. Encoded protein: CASSGTAYGYTF. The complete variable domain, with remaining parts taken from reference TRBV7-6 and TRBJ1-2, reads GAGVSQSPRYKVTKRGQDVALRCDPISGHVSLYWYRQALGQGPEFLTYFNYEAQQDKSGLPNDRFSAERPEGSISTLTIQRTEQRDSAMYRCASSGTAYGYTFGSGTRLTVV.

The chain's CDR3 is CASSLWTGDWSEQFF. The CDR3 DNA reads TGTGCCAGCAGTTTATGGACAGGGGATTGGAGTGAGCAGTTCTTC. The chain uses TRBV28 and TRBJ2-1; 8 bases fit TRBD1. Germline lookup yields CDR1 MDHEN and CDR2 SYDVKM. V trimming: 0 bases; J trimming: 9 bases; junction bases outside the gene matches: 7. This CDR3 spans 15 amino acids.

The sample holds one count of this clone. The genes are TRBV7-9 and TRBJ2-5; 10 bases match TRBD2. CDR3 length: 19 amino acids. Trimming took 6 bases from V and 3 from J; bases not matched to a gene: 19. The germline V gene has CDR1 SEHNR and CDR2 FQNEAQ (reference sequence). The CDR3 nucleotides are TGTGCCAGCAGTTCACCACCGACTCTAGCGGGAGAAAAGAAAGAGACCCAGTACTTC. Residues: CASSSPPTLAGEKKETQYF.

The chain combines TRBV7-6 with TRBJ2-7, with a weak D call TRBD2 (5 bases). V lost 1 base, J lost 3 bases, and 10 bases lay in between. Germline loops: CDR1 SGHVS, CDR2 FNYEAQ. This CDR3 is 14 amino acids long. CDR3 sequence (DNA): TGTGCCAGCAGCTTAGGTACTAGAGACTACGAGCAGTACTTC. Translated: CASSLGTRDYEQYF.

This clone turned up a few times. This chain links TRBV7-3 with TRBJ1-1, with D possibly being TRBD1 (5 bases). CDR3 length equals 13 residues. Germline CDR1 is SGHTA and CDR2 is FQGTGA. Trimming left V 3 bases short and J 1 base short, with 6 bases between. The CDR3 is CASSFGGNTEAFF. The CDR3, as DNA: TGTGCCAGCAGCTTCGGGGGGAACACTGAAGCTTTCTTT. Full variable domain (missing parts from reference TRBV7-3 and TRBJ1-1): GAGVSQTPSNKVTEKGKYVELRCDPISGHTALYWYRQSLGQGPEFLIYFQGTGAADDSGLPNDRFFAVRPEGSVSTLKIQRTERGDSAVYLCASSFGGNTEAFFGQGTRLTVV.

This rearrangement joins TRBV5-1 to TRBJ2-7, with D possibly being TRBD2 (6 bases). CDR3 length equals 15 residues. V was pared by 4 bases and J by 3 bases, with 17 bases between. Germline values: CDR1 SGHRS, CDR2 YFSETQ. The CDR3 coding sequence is TGCGCCAGCAGCCCGACGTCCGGGGACTTCTACGAGCAGTACTTC. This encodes CASSPTSGDFYEQYF.

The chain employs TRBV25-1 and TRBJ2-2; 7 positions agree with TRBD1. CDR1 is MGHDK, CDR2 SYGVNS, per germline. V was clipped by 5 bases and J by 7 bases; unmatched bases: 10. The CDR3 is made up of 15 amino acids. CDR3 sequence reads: CASSPRQGTNGELFF. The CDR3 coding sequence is TGTGCCAGCAGTCCCAGACAGGGAACGAACGGGGAGCTGTTTTTT.